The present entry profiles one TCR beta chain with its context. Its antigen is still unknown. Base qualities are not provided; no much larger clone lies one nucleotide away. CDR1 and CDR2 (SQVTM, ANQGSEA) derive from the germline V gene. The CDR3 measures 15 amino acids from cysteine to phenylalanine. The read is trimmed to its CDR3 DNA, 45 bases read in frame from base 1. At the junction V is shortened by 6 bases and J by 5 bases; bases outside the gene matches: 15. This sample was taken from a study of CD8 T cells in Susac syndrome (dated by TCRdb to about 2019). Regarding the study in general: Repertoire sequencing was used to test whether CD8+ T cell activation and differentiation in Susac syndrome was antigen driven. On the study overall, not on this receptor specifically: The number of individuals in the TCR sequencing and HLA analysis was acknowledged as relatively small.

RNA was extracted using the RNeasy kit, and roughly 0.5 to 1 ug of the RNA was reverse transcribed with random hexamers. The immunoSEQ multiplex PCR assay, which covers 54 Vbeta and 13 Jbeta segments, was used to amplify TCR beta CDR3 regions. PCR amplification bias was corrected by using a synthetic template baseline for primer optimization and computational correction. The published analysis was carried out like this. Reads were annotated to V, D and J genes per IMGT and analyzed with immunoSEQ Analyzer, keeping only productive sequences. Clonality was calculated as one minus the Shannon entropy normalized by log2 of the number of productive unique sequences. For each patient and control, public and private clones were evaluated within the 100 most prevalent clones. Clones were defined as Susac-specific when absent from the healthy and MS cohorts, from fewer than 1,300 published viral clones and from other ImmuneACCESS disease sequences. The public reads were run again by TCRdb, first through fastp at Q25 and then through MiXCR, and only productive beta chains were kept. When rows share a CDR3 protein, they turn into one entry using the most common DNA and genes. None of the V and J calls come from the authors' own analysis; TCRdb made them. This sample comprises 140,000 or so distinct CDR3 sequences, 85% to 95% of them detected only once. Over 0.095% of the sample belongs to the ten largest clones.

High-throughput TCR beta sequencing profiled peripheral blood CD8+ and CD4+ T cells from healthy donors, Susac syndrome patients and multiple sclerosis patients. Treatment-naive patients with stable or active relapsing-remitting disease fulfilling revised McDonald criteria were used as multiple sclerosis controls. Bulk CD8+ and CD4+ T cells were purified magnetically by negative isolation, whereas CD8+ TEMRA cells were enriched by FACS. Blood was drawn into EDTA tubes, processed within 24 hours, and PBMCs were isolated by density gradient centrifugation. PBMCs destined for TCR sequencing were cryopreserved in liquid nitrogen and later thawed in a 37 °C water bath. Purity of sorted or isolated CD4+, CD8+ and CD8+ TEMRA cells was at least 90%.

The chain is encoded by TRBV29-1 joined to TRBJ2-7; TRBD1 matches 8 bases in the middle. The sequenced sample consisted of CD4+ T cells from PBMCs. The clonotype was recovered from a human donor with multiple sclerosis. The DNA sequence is TGCAGCGTGGGAGGAGGACAGGGATACAACGACGAGCAGTACTTC. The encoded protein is CSVGGGQGYNDEQYF.